A single sample gave rise to the 29 T cell receptor beta chains below, sequenced in a study of T-cell reconstitution after alpha-beta-depleted transplantation in children. The TCRbeta library incorporated unique molecular identifiers. MiXCR was run by TCRdb on the PCR reads, yielding one entry per CDR3 protein. The table lists 55,000 to 85,000 distinct CDR3 sequences, around 9.9% of them singletons, with less than 15% in the top ten. The material was PBMCs, obtained before TCRalphabeta/CD19-depleted stem cell transplant. The source is a boy younger than 18 with acute myeloid leukemia, due to receive a stem cell transplant.

This clonotype was counted ten times or more. This rearrangement joins TRBV15 to TRBJ2-1; the D gene is possibly TRBD2 (6 bases). This CDR3 comprises 16 residues. The germline V gene encodes CDR1 LNHNV and CDR2 YYDKDF (reference sequence). V was clipped by 0 bases and J by 4 bases, with 13 bases between them. CDR3: CATSRDSAGWYNEQFF. As DNA, the CDR3 is TGTGCCACCAGCAGAGATTCGGCGGGGTGGTACAATGAGCAGTTCTTC.

The chain combines TRBV5-1 with TRBJ2-7; D remains ambiguous. This CDR3 has 15 residues. The V and J ends lost 4 bases and 0 bases respectively, with 14 bases between them. From germline, CDR1 is SGHRS and CDR2 YFSETQ. CDR3 in DNA: TGCGCCAGCAGCCCAAAGGACCCGAGCTCCTACGAGCAGTACTTC. Translated: CASSPKDPSSYEQYF.

In this sample, this clonotype turned up many times. The gene calls are TRBV12-3 or TRBV12-4 and TRBJ1-6; D perhaps matches TRBD1 (5 bases). Trimming took off 1 base at V and 7 bases at J, with 11 bases between the two ends. The CDR3 loop spans 15 amino acids. CDR3: CASSLVATANSPLHF. The CDR3 DNA follows: TGTGCCAGCAGTTTAGTCGCGACAGCCAATTCACCCCTCCACTTT.

This clonotype was counted many times. The V gene is TRBV20-1, the J gene TRBJ2-7; D might be TRBD1 or TRBD2, each matching 5 bases. The CDR3 length is 12 residues. The germline V gene has CDR1 DFQATT and CDR2 SNEGSKA (reference sequence). V lost 3 bases and J 0 bases, leaving 6 bases between the germline ends. CDR3 sequence reads: CSARGDSYEQYV. The CDR3 DNA sequence: TGCAGTGCTAGGGGGGACTCCTACGAGCAGTACGTC.

V is TRBV20-1 and J is TRBJ2-4, with 10 nucleotides matching TRBD2. Germline values: CDR1 DFQATT, CDR2 SNEGSKA (reference sequence). The CDR3 length is 12 residues. V gave up 7 bases and J gave up 4 bases; unmatched junction bases: 1. The CDR3 nucleotides read TGCAGTGGGACTAGCGGAAAAAACATTCAGTACTTC. Residues: CSGTSGKNIQYF.

J is TRBJ2-2 and V is TRBV20-1; 8 positions agree with TRBD2. The CDR3 spans 14 residues. With 5 bases clipped from V and 2 bases from J, the junction kept 4 bases outside the gene matches. The germline CDR1 and CDR2 sequences are DFQATT and SNEGSKA (reference sequence). The chain's CDR3 is CSAPAGGNTGELFF. As DNA, the CDR3 is TGCAGTGCTCCGGCGGGGGGAAACACCGGGGAGCTGTTTTTT.

Many counts were recorded for this clonotype. The chain joins TRBV5-1 to TRBJ2-1, with 7 bases lining up with TRBD2. CDR1 SGHRS and CDR2 YFSETQ come from the germline V gene. J was trimmed by 4 bases and V by 5 bases; bases with no gene match: 9. The CDR3 consists of 15 residues. CDR3 DNA sequence: TGCGCCAGCAGAGGGGAGGGAGGGCAATACAATGAGCAGTTCTTC. It encodes CASRGEGGQYNEQFF.

The sample holds many counts of this clonotype. V is TRBV29-1 and J is TRBJ2-1, with D possibly matching TRBD2 (5 bases). The CDR3 is made up of 13 amino acids. V was pared by 7 bases and J by 4 bases, with 14 bases between. Germline assignment: CDR1 SQVTM and CDR2 ANQGSEA. CDR3 sequence reads: CSALREWYNEQFF. The CDR3 DNA follows: TGCAGCGCTTTGAGGGAGTGGTACAATGAGCAGTTCTTC.

This clonotype was seen a few times. This chain links TRBV5-6 with TRBJ2-7; TRBD1 matches at 10 bases. The CDR3 extends over 13 amino acids. CDR1 and CDR2 from the germline V gene are SGHDT and YYEEEE. V lost 1 base and J lost 6; bases outside the gene matches: 1. The CDR3 protein is CASSLRDRGEQYF. The CDR3 nucleotides are TGTGCCAGCAGCTTGAGGGACAGGGGCGAGCAGTACTTC. Complete variable domain (other parts from reference TRBV5-6 and TRBJ2-7): DAGVTQSPTHLIKTRGQQVTLRCSPKSGHDTVSWYQQALGQGPQFIFQYYEEEERQRGNFPDRFSGHQFPNYSSELNVNALLLGDSALYLCASSLRDRGEQYFGPGTRLTVT.

This clonotype was seen a few times. The J gene is TRBJ1-5, the V gene TRBV20-1, with 8 bases lining up with TRBD1. Germline CDR1 DFQATT, CDR2 SNEGSKA (reference sequence). This CDR3 region has 15 residues. Trimming at V came to 5 bases and at J to 6 bases, leaving 12 bases not matched to a gene. Here the CDR3 reads CSAPATGVYPQPQHF. The CDR3 coding sequence is TGCAGTGCTCCTGCGACAGGGGTCTACCCTCAGCCCCAGCATTTT.

This clonotype was observed many times. The chain joins TRBV4-1 to TRBJ1-6, with 8 bases aligning to TRBD1. The CDR3 extends over 12 amino acids. V dropped 0 bases and J dropped 16; count of bases not matched to a gene: 2. In germline, CDR1 is MGHRA, CDR2 YSYEKL. The CDR3 loop is CASSQDDRGLHF. The CDR3 DNA is TGCGCCAGCAGCCAAGATGACAGGGGACTCCACTTT.

The sample holds many counts of this clonotype. The rearrangement links TRBV12-3 or TRBV12-4 to TRBJ2-3, with TRBD2 identical over 10 bases. With 1 base clipped from V and 5 bases from J, the junction kept 6 bases outside the gene matches. The CDR3 is made up of 16 amino acids. The CDR3 DNA sequence: TGTGCCAGCAGTTTAGTACTAGCGGGGAGCGGAGATACGCAGTATTTT. Its protein is CASSLVLAGSGDTQYF.

This clonotype was seen repeatedly, ten times or more. The chain joins TRBV5-1 to TRBJ2-3, with TRBD2 identical over 12 bases. This CDR3 comprises 15 residues. Germline lookup yields CDR1 SGHRS and CDR2 YFSETQ. Germline trimming cut 4 bases from V and 6 bases from J; bases unmatched to any gene: 6. The DNA for the CDR3 is TGCGCCAGCAGCGCGGGACTAGCGGGTGTGGATACGCAGTATTTT. Translation: CASSAGLAGVDTQYF.

This clonotype was counted at least ten times. The J gene is TRBJ2-7, the V gene TRBV4-3; D not resolved. This CDR3 spans 12 amino acids. Germline CDR1 reads LGHNA; CDR2 reads YSLEER. With 3 bases removed from V and 1 base from J, the gap between germline ends came to 4 bases. The CDR3 nucleotides are TGCGCCAGCAGCCAGGATTCCTACGAGCAGTACTTC. Its protein product is CASSQDSYEQYF.

In its sample, this clonotype was seen many times. The J gene is TRBJ2-4, the V gene TRBV28; no clear D gene. V dropped 2 bases and J dropped 1 base, with 9 bases sitting between them. There are 15 residues in the CDR3. The germline CDR1 and CDR2 sequences are MDHEN and SYDVKM. The CDR3 here is CASSLKGSAKNIQYF. The CDR3 DNA reads as TGTGCCAGCAGTTTAAAGGGTTCGGCCAAAAACATTCAGTACTTC.

This clonotype was seen many times. This rearrangement joins TRBV9 to TRBJ2-1; tentatively, D is TRBD1 (6 bases). Germline-derived CDR1 and CDR2 are SGDLS and YYNGEE. V lost 4 bases, J lost 8 bases, and 13 bases lay in between. There are 13 residues in the CDR3. The CDR3 sequence is CASSPTGLYEQFF. The CDR3 DNA follows: TGTGCCAGCAGCCCCACAGGGTTATATGAGCAGTTCTTC.

This clonotype has a count of ten or more. The chain joins TRBV4-2 to TRBJ1-3; D not certain. Germline V lookup: CDR1 LGHNA, CDR2 YNFKEQ. V was pared by 3 bases and J by 8 bases, with 17 bases between. The CDR3 spans 15 residues. This chain's CDR3 is CASSQGWRPKDTIYF. CDR3 DNA: TGTGCCAGCAGCCAGGGGTGGCGCCCCAAGGACACCATATATTTT.

This clonotype was picked up many times. J is TRBJ1-2 and V is TRBV29-1, with 9 bases fitting TRBD1. Germline CDR1 SQVTM, CDR2 ANQGSEA. The CDR3 length is 14 residues. V lost 2 bases and J lost 6; bases outside the gene matches: 7. CDR3 sequence (DNA): TGCAGCGTTGAAAAAACCGGGACAGGGAATGGCTACACCTTC. It translates to CSVEKTGTGNGYTF. The whole variable domain, remainder taken from reference TRBV29-1 and TRBJ1-2, is SAVISQKPSRDICQRGTSLTIQCQVDSQVTMMFWYRQQPGQSLTLIATANQGSEATYESGFVIDKFPISRPNLTFSTLTVSNMSPEDSSIYLCSVEKTGTGNGYTFGSGTRLTVV.

The gene calls are TRBV7-2 and TRBJ1-1; D might be TRBD1 (6 bases). V lost 4 bases and J lost 0, with 12 bases in between. Germline V gene data show CDR1 as SGHTA and CDR2 as FQGNSA. The CDR3 loop spans 15 amino acids. This chain's CDR3 is CASSWGGAMNTEAFF. Here the CDR3 DNA reads TGTGCCAGCAGCTGGGGGGGGGCCATGAACACTGAAGCTTTCTTT.

Many counts were recorded for this clonotype. The rearrangement joins TRBV4-1 to TRBJ1-5, with D perhaps TRBD1 (5 bases). The V end lost 4 bases, the J end lost 4 bases, and 14 bases lay between the germline ends. CDR1 and CDR2 (germline): MGHRA, YSYEKL. The CDR3 has 15 amino acids. The CDR3 DNA sequence: TGCGCCAGCAGCCCCGTGGACGGGGGAAATCAGCCCCAGCATTTT. This translates into CASSPVDGGNQPQHF.

This chain connects TRBV9 to TRBJ2-5; possible D gene TRBD2, 5 bases. The CDR3 extends over 14 amino acids. Germline-derived CDR1 and CDR2 are SGDLS and YYNGEE. V dropped 3 bases and J dropped 5 bases, with 14 bases sitting between them. The CDR3, as DNA: TGTGCCAGCAGCGCCGGACTCCTCATTGAGACCCAGTACTTC. This sequence encodes CASSAGLLIETQYF.

This clonotype was recorded at least ten times. This chain joins TRBV9 and TRBJ2-1, with 14 bases fitting TRBD2. Germline V gene sequence: CDR1 SGDLS, CDR2 YYNGEE. The CDR3 is made up of 17 amino acids. V was clipped by 3 bases and J by 4 bases; unmatched bases: 6. CDR3 bases: TGTGCCAGCAGCGCCGCCCGACTAGCGGGGGGGTACAATGAGCAGTTCTTC. Translated: CASSAARLAGGYNEQFF.

This clonotype has just a few counts. J is TRBJ1-2 and V is TRBV7-2; D is ambiguous. The CDR3 totals 13 residues. The germline CDR1 and CDR2 sequences are SGHTA and FQGNSA. V gave up 3 bases and J gave up 8 bases, with 13 bases separating them. The CDR3 here is CASSFSEGGGYTF. CDR3 nucleotide sequence: TGTGCCAGCAGCTTCTCGGAGGGTGGCGGCTACACCTTC.

This clonotype was picked up many times. The chain has TRBV5-1 and TRBJ1-5; 8 bases line up with TRBD1. The CDR3 has 15 amino acids. After removal of 2 bases from V and 4 bases from J, the junction contained 5 bases not matched to a gene. CDR1 SGHRS and CDR2 YFSETQ come from the germline V gene. The CDR3 bases are TGCGCCAGCAGCTTCGACACAGGGGGAAATCAGCCCCAGCATTTT. Protein product: CASSFDTGGNQPQHF.

This clonotype has at least ten counts. The gene calls are TRBV20-1 and TRBJ1-1; D remains unclear. Germline V lookup: CDR1 DFQATT, CDR2 SNEGSKA (reference sequence). The CDR3 spans 13 residues. Trimming removed 4 bases from V and 3 bases from J, with 12 bases in between. CDR3 in amino acids: CSAITALHTEAFF. CDR3 in DNA: TGCAGTGCTATTACAGCCTTACACACTGAAGCTTTCTTT.

This clonotype was seen repeatedly, ten times or more. The CDR3 loop reads CASSAPLGVPSTFGTDTQYF. For the CDR3, the DNA is TGTGCCAGCAGTGCCCCCCTGGGGGTTCCATCTACCTTCGGGACAGATACGCAGTATTTT. The V and J genes are TRBV2 and TRBJ2-3; either TRBD1 or TRBD2 may supply D (5 bases each). This CDR3 contains 20 residues. Germline lookup yields CDR1 SNHLY and CDR2 FYNNEI. Deletions cut 4 bases from V and 3 bases from J, with 29 bases between. The variable domain in full, with the rest retrieved from reference TRBV2 and TRBJ2-3, is EPEVTQTPSHQVTQMGQEVILRCVPISNHLYFYWYRQILGQKVEFLVSFYNNEISEKSEIFDDQFSVERPDGSNFTLKIRSTKLEDSAMYFCASSAPLGVPSTFGTDTQYFGPGTRLTVL.

This clonotype showed up many times. This chain connects TRBV28 to TRBJ2-1, with 7 bases that match TRBD2. This CDR3 is 11 amino acids long. The junction had 3 bases not matched to a gene; V was cut back by 8 bases and J by 8 bases. Germline V gives CDR1 MDHEN, CDR2 SYDVKM. The CDR3 bases are TGTGCCAGCTGGGGGGGACATGAGCAGTTCTTC. It specifies CASWGGHEQFF.

The sample holds many counts of this clonotype. V usage is TRBV5-4 and J usage is TRBJ2-3; no reliable D call. Trimming stripped 5 bases from V and 2 bases from J, with 6 bases between. This CDR3 has 12 residues. Germline CDR1 is SGHNT and CDR2 is YYREEE (reference sequence). The CDR3 bases are TGTGCCAGCAGTTACACCACAGATACGCAGTATTTT. It is translated as CASSYTTDTQYF. Full variable domain (rest looked up from reference TRBV5-4 and TRBJ2-3): ETGVTQSPTHLIKTRGQQVTLRCSSQSGHNTVSWYQQALGQGPQFIFQYYREEENGRGNFPPRFSGLQFPNYSSELNVNALELDDSALYLCASSYTTDTQYFGPGTRLTVL.

This clonotype was observed at least ten times. This chain's CDR3 is CSASGINNYGYTF. As DNA, the CDR3 is TGCAGTGCATCCGGGATTAACAACTATGGCTACACCTTC. V usage is TRBV20-1 and J usage is TRBJ1-2; D is undetermined. V lost 6 bases and J lost 2, with 13 bases in between. Germline CDR1 reads DFQATT; CDR2 reads SNEGSKA (reference sequence). CDR3 length equals 13 residues.